One and the same sample provided the 5 T cell receptor beta chains below, sequenced in a study of blood T cell repertoires in COVID-19. Profiling relied on immunoSEQ multiplex PCR, and the TCRdb table lists in-frame clones only, not all of them. The table records approximately 350,000 clones, about 90% of them present only once. The sequenced sample was peripheral blood. All receptors derive from a woman aged 45-65 years with COVID-19, enrolled during active disease.

The J gene is TRBJ1-3, the V gene TRBV30, with a possible D match to TRBD1 (5 bases). The CDR3 consists of 17 residues. Germline-derived CDR1 and CDR2 are GTSNPN and SVGIG (reference sequence). Trimming pared 1 base from V and 0 bases from J, leaving 16 bases between. CDR3 region: CAWSGPPRTYSGNTIYF. CDR3 in DNA: TGTGCCTGGAGTGGACCTCCTCGGACATACTCTGGAAACACCATATATTTT.

This sequence joins TRBV15 and TRBJ1-2, with TRBD1 identical over 11 bases. The V segment lost 0 bases and the J segment 7 bases; nucleotides outside the gene matches: 4. The CDR3 runs 15 residues. Germline-derived CDR1 and CDR2 are LNHNV and YYDKDF (reference sequence). The CDR3 loop is CATSRDLDRGLGYTF. In nucleotides, the CDR3 is TGTGCCACCAGCAGAGATCTGGACAGGGGGCTTGGCTACACCTTC.

This rearrangement joins TRBV12-3 or TRBV12-4 to TRBJ1-2, with TRBD1 matching 9 bases. The CDR3 spans 13 residues. Trimming took 6 bases from V and 2 from J; bases not matched to a gene: 1. The CDR3 DNA sequence: TGTGCCAGCAGCACAGGGGGCAACTATGGCTACACCTTC. Residues: CASSTGGNYGYTF.

This chain uses TRBV11-3 with TRBJ2-7, with TRBD2 matching over 11 bases. J lost 3 bases, V lost 5 bases, and 9 bases had no gene match. The germline V gene has CDR1 SGHNT and CDR2 YENEEA. The CDR3 sequence is 16 residues long. CDR3 nucleotide sequence: TGTGCCAGCAGCCAGCGTGGCCTAGCGGGAGGCTACGAGCAGTACTTC. The encoded protein is CASSQRGLAGGYEQYF.

The chain carries TRBV12-3 or TRBV12-4 and TRBJ1-1; TRBD1 might be the D (5 bases). V lost 7 bases and J 7 bases, leaving 16 bases between the germline ends. This CDR3 has 13 amino acids. In nucleotides, the CDR3 is TGTGCCAGCACCGGCGCAGGGATGGGTGAAGCTTTCTTT. Protein sequence: CASTGAGMGEAFF.